This T cell receptor (beta chain) is from a study of T cell responses to AZD1222 COVID-19 vaccine. General study findings and limits: Seropositive AZD1222 recipients at baseline numbered only 6 or 7. Donors skewed white British and female; clonal diversity was possibly underestimated. Every sample of the repertoires postdated the peak T cell response.

Clones were read by immunoSEQ multiplex PCR, and TCRdb kept only the in-frame ones, dropping some. The data show fewer than 200,000 clones, with around nine tenths seen just once and 1.5% to 2% held by the top ten. V trimming: 1 base; J trimming: 3 bases; junction bases outside the gene matches: 8. This CDR3 is 17 amino acids long. Germline V CDR1 and CDR2: SGHTA, FQGNSA. Comment on this clone: The antigen is undetermined.

The TCR originated in an adult in good health. The sequencing here drew on peripheral blood, taken on day 0 of AZD1222 vaccination. The chain couples TRBV7-2 to TRBJ2-1; TRBD2 matches at 8 bases. CDR3 in amino acids: CASSLGTGGLLYNEQFF. CDR3 in DNA: TGTGCCAGCAGCTTAGGGACGGGGGGGCTTCTCTACAATGAGCAGTTCTTC.